This T cell receptor beta chain was identified in a study of shared clonotypes between healthy human individuals. As for the study in general: CD4 naive cells filled three plates per donor, CD4 memory three, CD8 naive two and CD8 memory one. Study findings and constraints: Sampling covered blood only; tissue repertoires likely differ.

The trim removed 1 base at V and 3 bases at J, leaving 3 bases unmatched. Looked up from germline, CDR1 is SGHRS and CDR2 is YFSETQ. The CDR3 length is 15 residues. Nashville, Tennessee was home to all donors, each a Caucasian adult. Researchers divided each subset's genomic DNA evenly across several immunoSEQ plates. The protocol was immunoSEQ multiplex PCR, while the TCRdb copy is restricted to in-frame clones and leaves out a portion. Seen here are about 1.1 million clones, 75% to 80% observed once, and the top ten hold 0.6% to 0.7%. This clone was detected only once. Its matching antigen is unknown.

The clonotype was recovered from a man between 18 and 29 years old in good health. Some clones in this sample may be carry-over from other donors' samples. The sequenced sample was memory CD4+ T cells from PBMCs. Subset meaning: CD45RA-negative fraction. The rearrangement links TRBV5-1 to TRBJ2-4, with TRBD1 identical over 8 bases. This CDR3 is CASSLQGAGKNIQYF. In DNA, the CDR3 is TGCGCCAGCAGCTTGCAGGGGGCAGGCAAAAACATTCAGTACTTC.